These T cell receptor beta chains were read from a single sample in a study of T cell repertoires in cytomegalovirus infection. In TCRdb, the reads were re-called with MiXCR into one record per CDR3 protein. The table records about 890,000 distinct CDR3 sequences, less than 40% of them present only once. For these TCRs, the target antigens are not known. The material sequenced was cultured CD8+ T cells from PBMCs, taken from culture after CMV antigen stimulation. These receptors all stem from a human donor in good health (CMV status not recorded). Some clones in this sample may be carry-over from other donors' samples. Both conserved end residues are part of each CDR3. Fields, in order: clone size, V gene, D gene, J gene, CDR3 DNA, CDR3 protein. A D gene is named only where the DNA matches it firmly. Rows may omit the clone size; those that give it use once, few, many or a size class.

many	TRBV7-7	NA	TRBJ1-1	TGTGCTAGCAGCCAGAACATGAACACTGAAGCTTTCTTT	CASSQNMNTEAFF
once	TRBV19	NA	TRBJ2-1	TGTGCCAGTAGTATTCGGCTCGGCAATGAGCAGTTCTTC	CASSIRLGNEQFF
few	TRBV5-6	NA	TRBJ1-2	TGTGCCAGCAGCAGAACGGACAACCGCCGGGGGGGCTACACCTTC	CASSRTDNRRGGYTF
few	TRBV7-9	TRBD2	TRBJ2-3	TGTGCCAGCAGCTTAGCAAGGCAACTAGCGGGGGCAGATACGCAGTATTTT	CASSLARQLAGADTQYF
NA	TRBV13	NA	TRBJ1-1	TGTGCCAGCCTTGGGGGGGGTGAAGCTTTCTTT	CASLGGGEAFF
once	TRBV2	TRBD1	TRBJ2-1	TGTGCCATTAACTGGGACAGTTACAATGAGCAGTTCTTC	CAINWDSYNEQFF
few	TRBV3-1	NA	TRBJ1-1	TGTGCCAGCAGCCAAGGCAAAGGCACTGAAGCTTTCTTT	CASSQGKGTEAFF
NA	TRBV12-3/TRBV12-4	NA	TRBJ2-1	TGTGCCAGCGCCAGAAGAGATGAGCAGTTCTTC	CASARRDEQFF
NA	TRBV28	NA	TRBJ1-5	TGTGCCAGCAGTTCAACAGACAGTGAAGATCAGCCCCAGCATTTT	CASSSTDSEDQPQHF
NA	TRBV7-8	NA	TRBJ2-4	TGTGCCAGCAGCTTAGCGGGAGGGGGTACCAAAAACATTCAGTACTTC	CASSLAGGGTKNIQYF
NA	TRBV6-2/TRBV6-3	TRBD1	TRBJ2-2	TGTGCCAGCAGTTACTCCCTCTGGGACAGGACACTAGGTACCGGGGAGCTGTTTTTT	CASSYSLWDRTLGTGELFF
few	TRBV10-3	TRBD2	TRBJ2-7	TGTGCCATCAGTGAGTTAGGGACTAGCGAAACCTACGAGCAGTACTTC	CAISELGTSETYEQYF
few	TRBV24-1	NA	TRBJ2-5	TGTGCCACCAGTGGGCCGACAATTCAAGAGACCCAGTACTTC	CATSGPTIQETQYF
NA	TRBV5-1	NA	TRBJ1-1	TGCGCCAGCAGCTTGGTGGGCTCGGCGGGCACTGAAGCTTTCTTT	CASSLVGSAGTEAFF
NA	TRBV19	NA	TRBJ2-1	TGTGCCAGTAGCTCTAGGGATGGGGTTACCGATGAGCAGTTCTTC	CASSSRDGVTDEQFF
few	TRBV6-1	NA	TRBJ1-5	TGTGCCAGCAGCCAAAGAGGGCCGAATCAGCCCCAGCATTTT	CASSQRGPNQPQHF
NA	TRBV5-4	TRBD1	TRBJ2-2	TGTGCCACCGGACAGGGAAAGGCCGGGGAGCTGTTTTTT	CATGQGKAGELFF
few	TRBV28	NA	TRBJ1-5	TGTGCCAGCAGTCACAATTTACCGGGACAACTCAATCAGCCCCAGCATTTT	CASSHNLPGQLNQPQHF